A single T cell receptor beta chain is shown here with its context. What it binds is unknown. CDR3 length: 13 residues. Between the trimmed V and J ends, which lost 5 bases and 8 bases, there was a span of 10 bases. Looked up from germline, CDR1 is SGHAT and CDR2 is FQNNGV. This specimen belongs to a study of identical twins. Study-level results: Partly confounded zero-insertion analyses could result from invariant MAIT and iNKT cells. Out-of-frame alpha sequences shared by twins showed excess low generation probability.

Each cDNA held unique molecular identifiers, and template switching gave it a universal primer site. TCRdb re-analysed the 5' RACE reads in MiXCR, keeping a single row per CDR3 protein. The table lists 1.5 million to 2 million distinct CDR3 sequences, about 32% of them singletons, with less than 0.35% in the top ten. Among all donors, each was a healthy Caucasian. This receptor was identified in a newborn girl in good health. The chain couples TRBV11-2 to TRBJ1-6; D remains ambiguous. Sequences were obtained from cord blood. The CDR3 bases are TGTGCCAGCAGCACGGACGGATATTCACCCCTCCACTTT. Translated: CASSTDGYSPLHF.